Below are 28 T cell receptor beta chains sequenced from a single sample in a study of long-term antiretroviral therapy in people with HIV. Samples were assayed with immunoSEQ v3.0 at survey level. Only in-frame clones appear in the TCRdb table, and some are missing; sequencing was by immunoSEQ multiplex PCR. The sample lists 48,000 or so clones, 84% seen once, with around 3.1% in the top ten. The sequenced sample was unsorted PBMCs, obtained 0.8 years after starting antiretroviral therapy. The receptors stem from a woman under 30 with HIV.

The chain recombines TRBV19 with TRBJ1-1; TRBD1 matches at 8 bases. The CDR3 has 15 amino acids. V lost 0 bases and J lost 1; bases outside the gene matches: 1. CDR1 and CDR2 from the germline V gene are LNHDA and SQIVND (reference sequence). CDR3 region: CASSIDRGQNTEAFF. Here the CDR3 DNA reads TGTGCCAGTAGTATAGACAGGGGGCAGAACACTGAAGCTTTCTTT.

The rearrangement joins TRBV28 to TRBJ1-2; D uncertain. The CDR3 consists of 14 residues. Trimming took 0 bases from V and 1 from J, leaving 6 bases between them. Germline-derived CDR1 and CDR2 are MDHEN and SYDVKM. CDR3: CASSLWGNNYGYTF. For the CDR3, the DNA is TGTGCCAGCAGTTTATGGGGGAATAACTATGGCTACACCTTC.

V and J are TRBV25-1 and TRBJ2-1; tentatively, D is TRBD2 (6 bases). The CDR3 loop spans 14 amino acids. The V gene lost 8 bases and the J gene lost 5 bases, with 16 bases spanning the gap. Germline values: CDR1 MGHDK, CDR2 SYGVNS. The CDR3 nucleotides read TGTGCCAGCCTCGGGACTCTCTCAGACAATGAGCAGTTCTTC. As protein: CASLGTLSDNEQFF.

CDR3 nucleotide sequence: TGTGCCAGCAGCCAGGGGGGAAGCTATGGCTACACCTTC. It codes for CASSQGGSYGYTF. The gene calls are TRBV11-2 and TRBJ1-2; 7 nucleotides match TRBD1. The CDR3 extends over 13 amino acids. Trimming cost V 5 bases and J 4 bases; bases outside gene matches: 4. CDR1 and CDR2 (germline): SGHAT, FQNNGV.

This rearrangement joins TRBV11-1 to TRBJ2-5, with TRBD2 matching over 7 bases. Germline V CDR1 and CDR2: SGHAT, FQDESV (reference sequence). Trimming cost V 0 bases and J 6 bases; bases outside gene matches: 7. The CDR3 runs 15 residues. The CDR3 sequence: CASSLAGGSLQTQYF. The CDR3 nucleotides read TGTGCCAGCAGCTTAGCTGGCGGGAGTCTACAGACCCAGTACTTC.

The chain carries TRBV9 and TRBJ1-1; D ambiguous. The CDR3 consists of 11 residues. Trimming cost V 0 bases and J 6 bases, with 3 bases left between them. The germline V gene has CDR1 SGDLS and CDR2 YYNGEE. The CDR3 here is CASSVGAEAFF. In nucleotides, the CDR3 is TGTGCCAGCAGCGTAGGAGCTGAAGCTTTCTTT.

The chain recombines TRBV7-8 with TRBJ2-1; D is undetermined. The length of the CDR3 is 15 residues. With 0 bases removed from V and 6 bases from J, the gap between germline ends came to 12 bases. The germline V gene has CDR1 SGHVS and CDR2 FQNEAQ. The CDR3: CASSLAQGSRNEQFF. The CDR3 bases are TGTGCCAGCAGCTTAGCCCAAGGGTCCCGCAATGAGCAGTTCTTC.

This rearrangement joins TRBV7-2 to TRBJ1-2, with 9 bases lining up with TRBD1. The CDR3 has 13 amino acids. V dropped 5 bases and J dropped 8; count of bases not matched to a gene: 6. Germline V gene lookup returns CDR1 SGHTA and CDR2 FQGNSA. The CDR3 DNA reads TGTGCCAGCAGCGTCCGGGACAGGGACGGCTACACCTTC. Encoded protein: CASSVRDRDGYTF.

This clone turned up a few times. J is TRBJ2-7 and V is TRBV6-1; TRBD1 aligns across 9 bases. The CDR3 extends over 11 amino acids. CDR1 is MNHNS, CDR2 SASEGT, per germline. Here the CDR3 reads CASSVGTGWFV. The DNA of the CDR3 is TGTGCCAGCAGTGTCGGGACAGGGTGGTTCGTC.

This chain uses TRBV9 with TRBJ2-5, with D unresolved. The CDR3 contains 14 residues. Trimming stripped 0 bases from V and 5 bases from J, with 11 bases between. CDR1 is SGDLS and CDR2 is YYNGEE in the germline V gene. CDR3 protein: CASSVAPGRETQYF. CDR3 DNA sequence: TGTGCCAGCAGCGTAGCCCCAGGAAGGGAGACCCAGTACTTC.

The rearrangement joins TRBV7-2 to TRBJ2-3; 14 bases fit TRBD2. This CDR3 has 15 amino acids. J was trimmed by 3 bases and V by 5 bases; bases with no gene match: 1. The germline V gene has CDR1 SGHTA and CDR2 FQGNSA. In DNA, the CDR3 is TGTGCCAGCAGCAGGACTAGCGGGGGGACAGATACGCAGTATTTT. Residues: CASSRTSGGTDTQYF.

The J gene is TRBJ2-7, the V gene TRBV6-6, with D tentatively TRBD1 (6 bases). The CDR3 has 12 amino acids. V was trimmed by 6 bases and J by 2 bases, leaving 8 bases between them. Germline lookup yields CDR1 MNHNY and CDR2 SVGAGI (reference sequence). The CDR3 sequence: CASSGQTYEQYF. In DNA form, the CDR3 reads TGTGCCAGCAGCGGACAGACCTACGAGCAGTACTTC.

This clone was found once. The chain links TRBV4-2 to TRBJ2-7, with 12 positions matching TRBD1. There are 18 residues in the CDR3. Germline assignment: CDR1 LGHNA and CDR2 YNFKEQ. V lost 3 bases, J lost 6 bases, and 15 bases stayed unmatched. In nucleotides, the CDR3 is TGTGCCAGCAGCCACTCGGGACAGGGGGCGAGGTCAGCCATCGAGCAGTACTTC. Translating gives CASSHSGQGARSAIEQYF.

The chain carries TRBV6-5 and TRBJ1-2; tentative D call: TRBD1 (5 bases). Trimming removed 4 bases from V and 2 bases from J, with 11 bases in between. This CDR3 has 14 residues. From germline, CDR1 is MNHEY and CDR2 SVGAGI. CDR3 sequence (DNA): TGTGCCAGCAGTTCTGGCAGGGAAAACTATGGCTACACCTTC. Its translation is CASSSGRENYGYTF.

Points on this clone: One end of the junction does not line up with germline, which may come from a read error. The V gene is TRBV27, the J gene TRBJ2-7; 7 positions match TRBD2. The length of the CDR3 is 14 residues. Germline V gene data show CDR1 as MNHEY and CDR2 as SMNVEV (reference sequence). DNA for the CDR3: TGTGCCAGCAGTCGCAGCGGGAAGCCCTACGCGCAGTACTTC. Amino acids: CASSRSGKPYAQYF.

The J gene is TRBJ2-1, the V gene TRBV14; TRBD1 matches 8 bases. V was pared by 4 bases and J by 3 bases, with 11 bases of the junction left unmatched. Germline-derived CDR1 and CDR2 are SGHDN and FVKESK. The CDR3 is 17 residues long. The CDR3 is CASSPLPHRGYYNEQFF. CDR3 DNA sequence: TGTGCCAGCAGCCCCCTTCCCCACAGGGGGTACTACAATGAGCAGTTCTTC. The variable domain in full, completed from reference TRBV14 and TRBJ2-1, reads EAGVTQFPSHSVIEKGQTVTLRCDPISGHDNLYWYRRVMGKEIKFLLHFVKESKQDESGMPNNRFLAERTGGTYSTLKVQPAELEDSGVYFCASSPLPHRGYYNEQFFGPGTRLTVL.

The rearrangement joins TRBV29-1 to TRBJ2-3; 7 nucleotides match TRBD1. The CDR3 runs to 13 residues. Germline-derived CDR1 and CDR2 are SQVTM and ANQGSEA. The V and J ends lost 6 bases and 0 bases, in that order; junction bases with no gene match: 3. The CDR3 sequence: CSVRQGSTDTQYF. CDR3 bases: TGCAGCGTACGACAGGGAAGCACAGATACGCAGTATTTT.

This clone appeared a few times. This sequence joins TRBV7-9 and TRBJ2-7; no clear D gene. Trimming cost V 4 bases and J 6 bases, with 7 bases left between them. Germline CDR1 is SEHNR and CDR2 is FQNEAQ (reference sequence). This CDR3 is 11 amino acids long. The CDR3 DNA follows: TGTGCCAGCAGCTCCAAGGCCGAGCAGTACTTC. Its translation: CASSSKAEQYF.

CDR3 amino acids: CASSISGSTDTQYF. The CDR3 DNA sequence: TGTGCCAGTAGTATTAGTGGGTCCACAGATACGCAGTATTTT. V is TRBV19 and J is TRBJ2-3; D uncertain. Trimming shortened V by 3 bases and J by 2 bases, and 9 bases separated the two germline ends. This CDR3 contains 14 residues. Per the germline V gene, CDR1 is LNHDA and CDR2 is SQIVND (reference sequence). Variable domain in full (rest from reference TRBV19 and TRBJ2-3): DGGITQSPKYLFRKEGQNVTLSCEQNLNHDAMYWYRQDPGQGLRLIYYSQIVNDFQKGDIAEGYSVSREKKESFPLTVTSAQKNPTAFYLCASSISGSTDTQYFGPGTRLTVL.

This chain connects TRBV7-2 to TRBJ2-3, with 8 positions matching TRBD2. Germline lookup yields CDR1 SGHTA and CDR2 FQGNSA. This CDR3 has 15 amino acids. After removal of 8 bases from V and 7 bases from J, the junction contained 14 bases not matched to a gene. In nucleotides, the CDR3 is TGTGCCAGCGGAATTACTAGCGGAGCGCCCAATACGCAGTATTTT. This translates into CASGITSGAPNTQYF.

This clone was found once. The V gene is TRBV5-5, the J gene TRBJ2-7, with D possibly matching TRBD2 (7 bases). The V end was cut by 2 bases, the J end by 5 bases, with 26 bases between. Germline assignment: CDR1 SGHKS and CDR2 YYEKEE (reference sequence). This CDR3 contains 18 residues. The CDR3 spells CASSFRSRGGGTADEQYF. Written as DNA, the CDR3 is TGTGCCAGCAGCTTCCGGTCGAGGGGGGGAGGCACCGCGGACGAGCAGTACTTC.

The CDR3 DNA reads TGTGCCAGCCGGGGCGGAAGCACAGATACGCAGTATTTT. It yields the protein CASRGGSTDTQYF. The chain uses TRBV18 and TRBJ2-3, with D possibly being TRBD1 or TRBD2 (5 bases each). V shed 8 bases and J shed 0 bases, with 9 bases lying between them. This CDR3 spans 13 amino acids. CDR1 is KGHSH, CDR2 LQKENI, per germline.

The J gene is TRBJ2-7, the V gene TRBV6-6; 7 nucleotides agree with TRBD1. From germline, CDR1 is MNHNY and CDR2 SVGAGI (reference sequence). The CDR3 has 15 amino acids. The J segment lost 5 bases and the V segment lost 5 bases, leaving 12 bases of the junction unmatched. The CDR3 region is CASSRAVTGVDEQYF. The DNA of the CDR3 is TGTGCCAGCAGTAGGGCGGTTACAGGGGTGGACGAGCAGTACTTC.

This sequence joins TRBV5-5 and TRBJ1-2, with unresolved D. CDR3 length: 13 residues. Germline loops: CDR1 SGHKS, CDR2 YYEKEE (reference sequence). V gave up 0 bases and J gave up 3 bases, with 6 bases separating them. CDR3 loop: CASSLVADYGYTF. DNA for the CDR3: TGTGCCAGCAGCTTGGTAGCGGACTATGGCTACACCTTC.

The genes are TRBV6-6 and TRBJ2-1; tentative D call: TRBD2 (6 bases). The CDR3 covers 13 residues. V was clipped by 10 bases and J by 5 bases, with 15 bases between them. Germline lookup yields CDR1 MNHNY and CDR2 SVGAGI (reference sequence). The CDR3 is CAMSAGKHNEQFF. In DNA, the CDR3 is TGTGCCATGTCGGCGGGGAAACACAATGAGCAGTTCTTC.

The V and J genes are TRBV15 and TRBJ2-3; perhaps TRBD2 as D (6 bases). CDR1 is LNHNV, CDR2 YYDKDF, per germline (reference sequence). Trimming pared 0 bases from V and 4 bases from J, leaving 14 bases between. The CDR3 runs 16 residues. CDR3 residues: CATSRDRRGGADTQYF. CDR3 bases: TGTGCCACCAGCAGAGATCGGAGGGGTGGGGCAGATACGCAGTATTTT.

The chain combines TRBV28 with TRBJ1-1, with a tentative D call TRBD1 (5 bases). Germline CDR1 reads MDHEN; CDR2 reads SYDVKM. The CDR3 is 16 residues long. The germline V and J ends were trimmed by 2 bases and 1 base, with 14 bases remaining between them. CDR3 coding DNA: TGTGCCAGCAGTTTAAATGGGGCAGGGCGGAACACTGAAGCTTTCTTT. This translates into CASSLNGAGRNTEAFF.

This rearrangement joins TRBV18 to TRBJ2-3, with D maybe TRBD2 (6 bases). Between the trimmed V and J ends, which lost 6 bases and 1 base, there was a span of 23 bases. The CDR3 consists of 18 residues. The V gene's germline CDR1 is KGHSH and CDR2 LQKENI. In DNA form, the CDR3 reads TGTGCCAGCTCCCCTAAGCGGGTTACCCCTAAGGGCACAGATACGCAGTATTTT. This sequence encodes CASSPKRVTPKGTDTQYF.